The TCR beta chain described here comes from a study of cytomegalovirus exposure and HLA in healthy donors. Assay: immunoSEQ multiplex PCR; the TCRdb copy retains only in-frame clones and omits some. Of some 230,000 clones listed, about 93% are singletons. The CDR3 covers 14 residues. Germline assignment: CDR1 SGHNT and CDR2 YYREEE (reference sequence). Trimming stripped 3 bases from V and 3 bases from J, with 12 bases between. Material: PBMCs. The J gene is TRBJ1-2, the V gene TRBV5-4; D remains unclear. The receptor was derived from a woman in her late teens or twenties in good health and CMV-seronegative. The CDR3 spells CASSSAGKDYGYTF. CDR3 coding DNA: TGTGCCAGCAGCTCGGCGGGGAAGGACTATGGCTACACCTTC.